These T cell receptor beta chains were read from a single sample in a study of blood T cell repertoires in COVID-19. This table comes from immunoSEQ multiplex PCR, and its TCRdb copy is limited to in-frame clones, with some not included. The top ten hold 2.5% to 3% of the sample, which has 150,000 to 200,000 clones, about three quarters seen once. The specimen was peripheral blood. These receptors were collected from a man between 65 and 79 years old with acute or convalescent COVID-19. Both conserved end residues are part of each CDR3. The D gene is left open where the match is weak. The size of a clone is reported for some rows only, either as once, few or many, or as a class for expanded clones.

cdr3_length: 15
d_call: -
j_call: TRBJ1-5
v_call: TRBV15
clone_size: -
cdr3_aa: CATSRDQGLDNPQHF
cdr3_nt: TGTGCCACCAGCAGAGATCAGGGTCTTGATAATCCCCAGCATTTT

cdr3_length: 15
d_call: TRBD1
j_call: TRBJ1-2
v_call: TRBV5-8
clone_size: -
cdr3_aa: CASSLAGQGSYGYTF
cdr3_nt: TGTGCCAGCAGCTTGGCGGGACAGGGGAGCTATGGCTACACCTTC

cdr3_length: 16
d_call: -
j_call: TRBJ2-2
v_call: TRBV11-2
clone_size: -
cdr3_aa: CASPRLRDINTGELFF
cdr3_nt: TGTGCCAGTCCACGGCTCCGGGACATAAACACCGGGGAGCTGTTTTTT

cdr3_length: 14
d_call: TRBD2
j_call: TRBJ2-7
v_call: TRBV7-2
clone_size: -
cdr3_aa: CASSFTSGSYEQYF
cdr3_nt: TGTGCCAGCAGCTTTACTAGCGGCTCCTACGAGCAGTACTTC

cdr3_length: 16
d_call: -
j_call: TRBJ2-2
v_call: TRBV5-1
clone_size: -
cdr3_aa: CASTRGGQEGTGELFF
cdr3_nt: TGCGCCAGCACCCGCGGGGGACAGGAGGGAACCGGGGAGCTGTTTTTT

cdr3_length: 16
d_call: TRBD2
j_call: TRBJ2-7
v_call: TRBV5-4
clone_size: -
cdr3_aa: CASRLKAGLAVHEQYF
cdr3_nt: TGTGCCAGCAGATTGAAAGCGGGACTAGCGGTTCATGAGCAGTACTTC

cdr3_length: 14
d_call: TRBD1
j_call: TRBJ2-3
v_call: TRBV7-6
clone_size: few
cdr3_aa: CASSLQGGTDTQYF
cdr3_nt: TGTGCCAGCAGCTTACAGGGGGGCACAGATACGCAGTATTTT

cdr3_length: 14
d_call: TRBD1
j_call: TRBJ1-2
v_call: TRBV19
clone_size: -
cdr3_aa: CASSAGRDRDGYTF
cdr3_nt: TGTGCCAGTAGTGCCGGGCGGGACAGGGATGGCTACACCTTC

cdr3_length: 14
d_call: -
j_call: TRBJ1-1
v_call: TRBV6-1
clone_size: -
cdr3_aa: CASSDGEWGTEAFF
cdr3_nt: TGTGCCAGCAGTGACGGGGAATGGGGTACTGAAGCTTTCTTT

cdr3_length: 15
d_call: TRBD2
j_call: TRBJ2-1
v_call: TRBV7-2
clone_size: once
cdr3_aa: CASSLDTSGDNEQFF
cdr3_nt: TGTGCCAGCAGCTTAGACACTAGCGGAGACAATGAGCAGTTCTTC

cdr3_length: 17
d_call: TRBD2
j_call: TRBJ2-1
v_call: TRBV3-1/TRBV3-2
clone_size: -
cdr3_aa: CASSQESSGRAGNEQFF
cdr3_nt: TGTGCCAGCAGCCAAGAGTCTAGCGGGAGGGCCGGAAATGAGCAGTTCTTC

cdr3_length: 15
d_call: TRBD1
j_call: TRBJ1-2
v_call: TRBV7-2
clone_size: -
cdr3_aa: CASSWDRGPSYGYTF
cdr3_nt: TGTGCCAGCAGCTGGGACAGGGGGCCGAGCTATGGCTACACCTTC

cdr3_length: 12
d_call: -
j_call: TRBJ2-1
v_call: TRBV5-4
clone_size: -
cdr3_aa: CASSLPRNEQFF
cdr3_nt: TGTGCCAGCAGCCTCCCCCGCAATGAGCAGTTCTTC

cdr3_length: 15
d_call: -
j_call: TRBJ2-5
v_call: TRBV5-8
clone_size: -
cdr3_aa: CASSLTGLIQETQYF
cdr3_nt: TGTGCCAGCAGCTTGACAGGGTTGATCCAAGAGACCCAGTACTTC

cdr3_length: 13
d_call: -
j_call: TRBJ1-2
v_call: TRBV28
clone_size: -
cdr3_aa: CASTPGGDYGYTF
cdr3_nt: TGTGCCAGCACCCCGGGAGGAGACTATGGCTACACCTTC

cdr3_length: 15
d_call: -
j_call: TRBJ2-7
v_call: TRBV28
clone_size: -
cdr3_aa: CASSLVGPPSYEQYF
cdr3_nt: TGTGCCAGCAGTTTAGTTGGCCCCCCCTCCTACGAGCAGTACTTC

cdr3_length: 14
d_call: TRBD1
j_call: TRBJ2-2
v_call: TRBV7-2
clone_size: -
cdr3_aa: CASSTRDSYRELFF
cdr3_nt: TGTGCCAGCAGCACCCGGGACAGCTACCGGGAGCTGTTTTTT

cdr3_length: 14
d_call: -
j_call: TRBJ1-4
v_call: TRBV7-8
clone_size: few
cdr3_aa: CASSLASGVAELFF
cdr3_nt: TGTGCCAGCAGCTTAGCCTCGGGGGTTGCGGAACTGTTTTTT

cdr3_length: 17
d_call: TRBD2
j_call: TRBJ2-2
v_call: TRBV30
clone_size: -
cdr3_aa: CAWSVRGEGESTGELFF
cdr3_nt: TGTGCCTGGAGTGTACGGGGGGAGGGAGAAAGCACCGGGGAGCTGTTTTTT

cdr3_length: 14
d_call: TRBD1
j_call: TRBJ2-3
v_call: TRBV29-1
clone_size: few
cdr3_aa: CSVVAGGHTDTQYF
cdr3_nt: TGCAGCGTTGTCGCAGGGGGCCACACAGATACGCAGTATTTT

cdr3_length: 13
d_call: TRBD1
j_call: TRBJ2-1
v_call: TRBV3-1/TRBV3-2
clone_size: -
cdr3_aa: CASSQGTGDEQFF
cdr3_nt: TGTGCCAGCAGCCAAGGGACAGGGGATGAGCAGTTCTTC

cdr3_length: 13
d_call: TRBD1
j_call: TRBJ1-3
v_call: TRBV2
clone_size: -
cdr3_aa: CGRGPSSGNTIYF
cdr3_nt: TGTGGCAGGGGGCCCTCCTCTGGAAACACCATATATTTT

cdr3_length: 16
d_call: TRBD1
j_call: TRBJ2-1
v_call: TRBV15
clone_size: -
cdr3_aa: CATSGRQGNIYNEQFF
cdr3_nt: TGTGCCACCAGTGGGCGACAGGGGAATATCTACAATGAGCAGTTCTTC

cdr3_length: 14
d_call: -
j_call: TRBJ2-5
v_call: TRBV6-5
clone_size: -
cdr3_aa: CASSFHSSTRTQYF
cdr3_nt: TGTGCCAGCAGTTTTCACTCGTCTACTCGGACCCAGTACTTC

cdr3_length: 13
d_call: -
j_call: TRBJ1-2
v_call: TRBV9
clone_size: -
cdr3_aa: CASSVVANYGYTF
cdr3_nt: TGTGCCAGCAGCGTAGTAGCTAACTATGGCTACACCTTC

cdr3_length: 14
d_call: -
j_call: TRBJ1-2
v_call: TRBV5-1
clone_size: -
cdr3_aa: CASSLGQDNYGYTF
cdr3_nt: TGCGCCAGCAGCTTGGGGCAGGATAACTATGGCTACACCTTC

cdr3_length: 16
d_call: -
j_call: TRBJ2-7
v_call: TRBV5-5
clone_size: few
cdr3_aa: CASSSAPGGRVYEQYF
cdr3_nt: TGTGCCAGCAGCTCTGCTCCTGGGGGCAGGGTTTACGAGCAGTACTTC

cdr3_length: 15
d_call: -
j_call: TRBJ2-7
v_call: TRBV6-1
clone_size: -
cdr3_aa: CTSSEARRVFYEQYF
cdr3_nt: TGTACCAGCAGTGAAGCGAGGAGGGTATTCTACGAGCAGTACTTC

cdr3_length: 14
d_call: TRBD2
j_call: TRBJ2-3
v_call: TRBV19
clone_size: -
cdr3_aa: CASSPRLASDTQYF
cdr3_nt: TGTGCCAGTAGTCCCCGACTAGCTTCAGATACGCAGTATTTT

cdr3_length: 14
d_call: TRBD1
j_call: TRBJ2-7
v_call: TRBV18
clone_size: -
cdr3_aa: CASSPPQGAYEQYF
cdr3_nt: TGTGCCAGCTCACCACCCCAGGGGGCCTACGAGCAGTACTTC

cdr3_length: 16
d_call: TRBD2
j_call: TRBJ2-2
v_call: TRBV4-3
clone_size: -
cdr3_aa: CASSLTSGRPPGELFF
cdr3_nt: TGCGCCAGCAGCCTAACTAGCGGGAGACCACCCGGGGAGCTGTTTTTT

cdr3_length: 14
d_call: TRBD1
j_call: TRBJ1-1
v_call: TRBV10-1
clone_size: -
cdr3_aa: CASTAGTENTEAFF
cdr3_nt: TGCGCCAGCACCGCCGGGACAGAGAACACTGAAGCTTTCTTT